This T cell receptor beta chain was identified during a study of blood T cell repertoires in COVID-19 (TCRdb year 2020). Study-level background: Collaborator samples came from the United States, Italy and Spain and covered acute and convalescent phases of COVID-19. Samples came from the ongoing ImmuneRACE study (first 160 participants) plus 1,254 subjects from 6 global collaborators. The repertoires were released in a freely available public database intended as a resource for research on the immune response to SARS-CoV-2. Nearly every sample came with metadata listing a de-identified subject ID, COVID-19 status, age in years and sex. The material from the prospective study consisted of cDNA or gDNA derived from T cells, B-cell-depleted T cells, or PBMCs. Where available, HLA class I and class II types were obtained from metadata supplied by the sample provider rather than from assay-based typing. Subjects who had been exposed to COVID-19, were actively infected with it, or had recovered from it provided the deeply sampled blood TCRbeta repertoires that made up the dataset.

Samples from volunteer blood donors who had recovered from COVID-19 were contributed by a second Seattle source. Collaborating institutions collected whole blood in K2EDTA tubes following their own protocols. Collaborator samples were shipped for TCRbeta analysis as frozen whole blood, isolated PBMCs, or DNA extracted from either sample type. Points the paper makes about the study in general: The quantity of clinical and demographic metadata differed by source and by participant and was supplied without curation.

This clone was recorded once. Its antigen is still unknown. No much larger clone exists at a distance of one base, and base qualities are not known. The CDR3 measures 15 amino acids from cysteine to phenylalanine. Only the CDR3 part of the read is kept: 45 bases, read in frame from the first base. The trim is 4 bases for V and 6 bases for J, with a gap of 16 bases between the germline ends. CDR1 and CDR2 (MDHEN, SYDVKM) derive from the germline V gene. TCRbeta CDR3 regions were amplified from genomic DNA using the immunoSEQ Assay, a bias-controlled multiplex PCR. For the original study's pipeline: The number of nucleated cells in each sample was estimated from the amplification of reference gene primers within the assay. To quantify the absolute abundance of each unique TCRbeta CDR3 rearrangement, sequence reads were collapsed and filtered. For each sample, productive Simpson clonality was calculated by taking the square root of Simpson's diversity index across productive rearrangements. TCRdb obtained this table from immuneACCESS and retained in-frame rearrangements with V and J assigned. These tables miss some clones; where compared with another copy, unresolved V genes account for less than half of the shortfall, and the remainder is unexplained. D and trimming were read from the DNA, whereas the V and J calls and clone size are those reported in that table. The sample data list around 150,000 clones, and roughly 90% of these were observed just once. The leading ten clones occupy 3% to 4.5% of the sample.

The V and J segments used are TRBV28 and TRBJ1-5, with TRBD1 as a weak D call on 6 bases. The receptor was derived from a woman aged 60-75 years who had recovered from COVID-19. Sequencing was done on a sample of peripheral blood. This receptor carries the CDR3 CASSSPAGEGQPQHF. The DNA reads as follows: TGTGCCAGCAGTTCCCCGGCAGGGGAAGGTCAGCCCCAGCATTTT.